A single sample gave rise to the 23 T cell receptor beta chains below, sequenced in a study of CD8+ T cells in alopecia areata. The authors extracted RNA and reverse transcribed it into cDNA as the sequencing template. TCRdb keeps only in-frame clones here, not all; method: immunoSEQ multiplex PCR. The repertoire includes about 150,000 clones, about 87% of them detected once, and around 16% sits in the top ten. The specimen comprised CD8+ T cells sorted from blood, sampled at week 0. These receptors came from a human donor with alopecia areata.

This chain connects TRBV5-1 to TRBJ2-7; D not resolved. V was clipped by 4 bases and J by 3 bases, with 8 bases between them. Germline-derived CDR1 and CDR2 are SGHRS and YFSETQ. The CDR3 totals 12 residues. CDR3 DNA: TGCGCCAGCAGCCCTGACTTCTACGAGCAGTACTTC. Translating it yields CASSPDFYEQYF.

This clone was seen more than once but under ten times. The V call is TRBV27, the J call TRBJ2-2; 9 bases are shared with TRBD1. The CDR3 is made up of 14 amino acids. The junction had 6 bases not matched to a gene; V was cut back by 6 bases and J by 7 bases. In germline, CDR1 is MNHEY, CDR2 SMNVEV (reference sequence). This chain's CDR3 is CASREQGAIGELFF. The CDR3 nucleotides are TGTGCCAGCAGGGAACAGGGGGCTATCGGGGAGCTGTTTTTT.

The gene calls are TRBV2 and TRBJ2-7; no firm D call. V was trimmed by 3 bases and J by 2 bases, leaving 14 bases between them. The CDR3 consists of 15 residues. CDR1 and CDR2 (germline): SNHLY, FYNNEI. The CDR3 here is CASSDDGDGPYEQYF. In nucleotides, the CDR3 is TGTGCCAGCAGTGACGACGGAGACGGCCCCTACGAGCAGTACTTC.

This rearrangement joins TRBV27 to TRBJ2-1; 8 bases are a match to TRBD1. The CDR3 consists of 16 residues. Germline CDR1 reads MNHEY; CDR2 reads SMNVEV (reference sequence). V trimming: 3 bases; J trimming: 2 bases; junction bases outside the gene matches: 6. The CDR3 bases are TGTGCCAGCAGTTTTTACGCAGGGGGCACCTACAATGAGCAGTTCTTC. Its protein is CASSFYAGGTYNEQFF.

This CDR3 is CASSPRQGAELDTEAFF. CDR3 nucleotide sequence: TGCGCCAGCAGCCCGAGACAGGGGGCAGAACTGGACACTGAAGCTTTCTTT. The rearrangement links TRBV5-1 to TRBJ1-1; 10 positions agree with TRBD1. Trimming took 4 bases from V and 3 from J; bases not matched to a gene: 12. The germline gives CDR1 SGHRS, CDR2 YFSETQ. The CDR3 is 17 residues long. The full variable domain, with the rest looked up from reference TRBV5-1 and TRBJ1-1, is KAGVTQTPRYLIKTRGQQVTLSCSPISGHRSVSWYQQTPGQGLQFLFEYFSETQRNKGNFPGRFSGRQFSNSRSEMNVSTLELGDSALYLCASSPRQGAELDTEAFFGQGTRLTVV.

Here the CDR3 DNA reads TGTGCCAGCAGCTTAGCTTTAGCGGTCGGCTACGAGCAGTACTTC. As protein: CASSLALAVGYEQYF. V usage is TRBV11-1 and J usage is TRBJ2-7; TRBD2 might be the D (6 bases). Trimming stripped 0 bases from V and 3 bases from J, with 12 bases between. CDR3 length: 15 amino acids. The V gene's germline CDR1 is SGHAT and CDR2 FQDESV (reference sequence).

This clone has just a few counts. The V and J genes are TRBV2 and TRBJ2-3; the D call may be TRBD1 or TRBD2 (5 bases each). Germline V gives CDR1 SNHLY, CDR2 FYNNEI. The CDR3 runs 14 residues. The V and J ends lost 1 base and 6 bases respectively, with 11 bases between them. The CDR3 DNA sequence: TGTGCCAGCAGTGAAGGTACTGGGACGGATACGCAGTATTTT. This translates into CASSEGTGTDTQYF.

The rearrangement links TRBV14 to TRBJ2-4; 11 bases line up with TRBD1. V lost 3 bases to trimming and J lost 6 bases; unmatched junction nucleotides: 7. This CDR3 is built from 16 residues. In germline, CDR1 is SGHDN, CDR2 FVKESK. The CDR3 DNA reads TGTGCCAGCAGCCAGGATCCCGGGACAGGGGGAAACATTCAGTACTTC. This translates into CASSQDPGTGGNIQYF. Supplemented by reference TRBV14 and TRBJ2-4, the full variable domain reads EAGVTQFPSHSVIEKGQTVTLRCDPISGHDNLYWYRRVMGKEIKFLLHFVKESKQDESGMPNNRFLAERTGGTYSTLKVQPAELEDSGVYFCASSQDPGTGGNIQYFGAGTRLSVL.

With regard to this clone: The germline gene is not matched at one end of the junction; a read error may be the cause. The chain uses TRBV10-3 and TRBJ2-7, with 7 bases that match TRBD2. The CDR3 loop spans 16 amino acids. Germline V CDR1 and CDR2: ENHRY, SYGVKD. This CDR3 is CAVSVQSGAPDYEQYF. The DNA for the CDR3 is TGTGCCGTCAGTGTACAGAGCGGGGCACCAGACTACGAGCAGTACTTC.

The chain combines TRBV5-4 with TRBJ2-3, with D perhaps TRBD2 (6 bases). From germline, CDR1 is SGHNT and CDR2 YYREEE (reference sequence). CDR3 length: 15 residues. The V end lost 2 bases, the J end lost 1 base, and 11 bases lay between the germline ends. CDR3 sequence: CASSFSGARTDTQYF. The CDR3 coding sequence is TGTGCCAGCAGCTTTAGCGGAGCCCGCACAGATACGCAGTATTTT.

V and J are TRBV27 and TRBJ2-7, with a weak D call TRBD2 (6 bases). CDR3 length equals 14 residues. Looked up from germline, CDR1 is MNHEY and CDR2 is SMNVEV (reference sequence). Trimming removed 2 bases at V and 2 bases at J, with 10 bases between. CDR3 DNA: TGTGCCAGCAGTTTAGCGGGGCGCACCTACGAGCAGTACTTC. This encodes CASSLAGRTYEQYF.

This clone was seen only once. The chain recombines TRBV18 with TRBJ1-2; D might be TRBD1 (5 bases). Looked up from germline, CDR1 is KGHSH and CDR2 is LQKENI. V was cut by 3 bases and J by 6 bases, with 14 bases left in between. The CDR3 sequence is 14 residues long. The CDR3 reads CASSPRGQGNGYTF. The CDR3 DNA reads TGTGCCAGCTCACCCCGCGGCCAGGGCAATGGCTACACCTTC.

The rearrangement uses TRBV7-9 and TRBJ1-2; 7 bases are a match to TRBD1. V shed 7 bases and J 6 bases; nucleotides not matched to a gene: 5. The CDR3 has 12 amino acids. In germline, CDR1 is SEHNR, CDR2 FQNEAQ (reference sequence). CDR3: CASTQGGNGYTF. In DNA, the CDR3 is TGTGCCAGCACCCAGGGGGGAAATGGCTACACCTTC. Filled out from reference TRBV7-9 and TRBJ1-2, the complete variable domain reads DTGVSQNPRHKITKRGQNVTFRCDPISEHNRLYWYRQTLGQGPEFLTYFQNEAQLEKSRLLSDRFSAERPKGSFSTLEIQRTEQGDSAMYLCASTQGGNGYTFGSGTRLTVV.

The genes are TRBV30 and TRBJ2-7; the D is unclear. CDR3 length equals 14 residues. Trimming stripped 2 bases from V and 3 bases from J, with 14 bases between. Germline V gives CDR1 GTSNPN, CDR2 SVGIG (reference sequence). CDR3 region: CAWSRDASFYEQYF. The CDR3 DNA follows: TGTGCCTGGAGTCGCGATGCTAGTTTCTACGAGCAGTACTTC.

The chain employs TRBV29-1 and TRBJ2-3; D perhaps matches TRBD2 (6 bases). The CDR3 spans 14 residues. V was trimmed by 0 bases and J by 2 bases, leaving 9 bases between them. Germline V lookup: CDR1 SQVTM, CDR2 ANQGSEA. Here the CDR3 reads CSVEEDYLTDTQYF. DNA of the CDR3: TGCAGCGTTGAAGAGGACTACCTCACAGATACGCAGTATTTT.

CDR3 DNA sequence: TGTGCCAGCAGTGTGACCTACGAGCAGTACTTC. Translating gives CASSVTYEQYF. The chain employs TRBV2 and TRBJ2-7; D gene uncertain. Germline CDR1 SNHLY, CDR2 FYNNEI. Trimming removed 4 bases from V and 2 bases from J, with 3 bases in between. CDR3 length: 11 amino acids.

The V gene is TRBV29-1, the J gene TRBJ2-1, with 7 bases matching TRBD2. Germline assignment: CDR1 SQVTM and CDR2 ANQGSEA. The CDR3 spans 13 residues. V dropped 3 bases and J dropped 3; count of bases not matched to a gene: 2. CDR3 residues: CSVEGGVYNEQFF. For the CDR3, the DNA is TGCAGCGTTGAGGGGGGGGTCTACAATGAGCAGTTCTTC.

The V call is TRBV5-4, the J call TRBJ2-1; D unclear. Germline V lookup: CDR1 SGHNT, CDR2 YYREEE (reference sequence). V lost 4 bases and J 7 bases, leaving 15 bases between the germline ends. This CDR3 region has 14 residues. The CDR3: CASSRARSANEQFF. The CDR3, as DNA: TGTGCCAGCAGCCGTGCGAGGTCGGCGAATGAGCAGTTCTTC. Looking up the rest from reference TRBV5-4 and TRBJ2-1 gives the full variable domain: ETGVTQSPTHLIKTRGQQVTLRCSSQSGHNTVSWYQQALGQGPQFIFQYYREEENGRGNFPPRFSGLQFPNYSSELNVNALELDDSALYLCASSRARSANEQFFGPGTRLTVL.

The CDR3 DNA sequence: TGTGCCAGCAGCTTAGGAGGGGTCCCCACTTACAATGAGCAGTTCTTC. Translated, it gives CASSLGGVPTYNEQFF. This rearrangement joins TRBV7-9 to TRBJ2-1; D is possibly TRBD1 or TRBD2 (5 bases each). Trimming left V 1 base short and J 4 bases short, with 14 bases between. Germline loops: CDR1 SEHNR, CDR2 FQNEAQ (reference sequence). The CDR3 loop spans 16 amino acids.

V gene TRBV10-3 combines with J gene TRBJ2-1; D ambiguous. With 2 bases removed from V and 2 bases from J, the gap between germline ends came to 10 bases. Looked up from germline, CDR1 is ENHRY and CDR2 is SYGVKD. CDR3 length: 15 amino acids. CDR3 loop: CAISEPQQAYNEQFF. CDR3 nucleotide sequence: TGTGCCATCAGTGAGCCCCAACAAGCCTACAATGAGCAGTTCTTC.

In this sample, this clone turned up once. The chain links TRBV5-1 to TRBJ2-7, with D possibly matching TRBD2 (5 bases). The CDR3 has 14 amino acids. The V gene lost 0 bases and the J gene lost 2 bases, with 9 bases spanning the gap. Germline assignment: CDR1 SGHRS and CDR2 YFSETQ. The chain's CDR3 is CASSLDREAYEQYF. In DNA, the CDR3 is TGCGCCAGCAGCTTGGATCGGGAAGCCTACGAGCAGTACTTC.

The V and J genes are TRBV7-9 and TRBJ2-7, with D unresolved. V lost 5 bases and J lost 3, with 11 bases in between. Germline V lookup: CDR1 SEHNR, CDR2 FQNEAQ (reference sequence). There are 13 residues in the CDR3. The CDR3 sequence is CASSDRALYEQYF. CDR3 nucleotide sequence: TGTGCCAGCAGCGATCGGGCCCTCTACGAGCAGTACTTC. The full variable domain, its missing parts supplied by reference TRBV7-9 and TRBJ2-7, is DTGVSQNPRHKITKRGQNVTFRCDPISEHNRLYWYRQTLGQGPEFLTYFQNEAQLEKSRLLSDRFSAERPKGSFSTLEIQRTEQGDSAMYLCASSDRALYEQYFGPGTRLTVT.

V gene TRBV6-1 combines with J gene TRBJ2-5; no definite D call. The J call may be in error: the DNA end matches TRBJ2-7 better. This CDR3 contains 14 residues. The germline V gene encodes CDR1 MNHNS and CDR2 SASEGT. The CDR3 loop is CASNLIGPSYEQYF. CDR3 coding DNA: TGTGCCAGCAACCTTATAGGACCTTCCTACGAGCAGTACTTC.